Listed below are T cell receptor beta chains from one sample, sequenced in a study of T cell repertoires in cytomegalovirus infection. TCRdb reprocessed the reads with MiXCR, giving one entry per CDR3 protein. The data contain about 900,000 distinct CDR3 sequences, less than 35% of them singletons. For these receptors, no antigen is known. The material sequenced was cultured CD8+ T cells from PBMCs, taken from culture after CMV antigen stimulation. The receptors come from a human donor in good health (CMV status not recorded). Some clones in this sample may be carry-over from other donors' samples. Both conserved end residues are part of each CDR3. Fields, in order: clone size, V gene, CDR3 length, J gene, D gene, CDR3 DNA, CDR3 protein. D genes are given only for firm matches. Rows give clone size only sometimes, using once, few, many, or a class for an expanded clone.

.,TRBV19,15,TRBJ1-2,.,TGTGCCAGTAGTATCAAGACAGGATCTAACTATGGCTACACCTTC,CASSIKTGSNYGYTF
.,TRBV6-2/TRBV6-3,14,TRBJ2-1,.,TGTGCCAGCACCACTTTCAGGGCTCACAATGAGCAGTTCTTC,CASTTFRAHNEQFF
.,TRBV7-7,20,TRBJ2-6,TRBD1,TGTGCTAGCAGCCCCATCCCGGGACAGGTACGAGGCTCTGGGGCCAACGTCCTGACTTTC,CASSPIPGQVRGSGANVLTF
few,TRBV7-4,13,TRBJ2-1,.,TGTGCCAGCGGGCTAGCAGCCTACAATGAGCAGTTCTTC,CASGLAAYNEQFF
.,TRBV5-4,14,TRBJ1-2,TRBD1,TGTGCCAGCAGCCTAATACAGGGGGACGATGGCTACACCTTC,CASSLIQGDDGYTF
.,TRBV13,15,TRBJ1-1,.,TGTGCCAGCAGCTTAGTTCCGTTATTGAACACTGAAGCTTTCTTT,CASSLVPLLNTEAFF
few,TRBV7-6,13,TRBJ2-7,.,TGTGCCAGCAGCCCCGACTTTCACTACGAGCAGTACTTC,CASSPDFHYEQYF
.,TRBV13,12,TRBJ1-2,.,TGTGCCAGCAGCTATGGGGCAGATGGCTACACCTTC,CASSYGADGYTF
.,TRBV10-3,13,TRBJ2-2,TRBD1,TGTGCCACAAGGACAGGGGGAGACGGGGAGCTGTTTTTT,CATRTGGDGELFF
.,TRBV28,16,TRBJ1-2,.,TGTGCCAGCAGTTCCGCTGTCTTAACGACTAACTATGGCTACACCTTC,CASSSAVLTTNYGYTF
.,TRBV7-8,12,TRBJ1-5,.,TGTGCCAGCAGCTCGGTGGATCAGCCCCAGCATTTT,CASSSVDQPQHF
.,TRBV7-6,19,TRBJ1-3,TRBD1,TGTGCCAGCAGCCGGGACAGCTACATGACGGTTAACTCTGGAAACACCATATATTTT,CASSRDSYMTVNSGNTIYF
.,TRBV12-3/TRBV12-4,13,TRBJ1-2,TRBD1,TGTGCCAGCACTGACAGGGGGCAAGATGGCTACACCTTC,CASTDRGQDGYTF
many,TRBV12-3/TRBV12-4,14,TRBJ2-1,TRBD2,TGTGCCAGCACCATAGCGGGGGCGTACAATGAGCAGTTCTTC,CASTIAGAYNEQFF
.,TRBV7-9,12,TRBJ1-1,.,TGTGCCAGCAGCGGTGCCGAAGCTGAAGCTTTCTTT,CASSGAEAEAFF
few,TRBV6-5,14,TRBJ2-7,.,TGTGCCAGCAGCCAGGGGGGAGGGATTGGCGAGCAGTACTTC,CASSQGGGIGEQYF
.,TRBV19,12,TRBJ1-1,.,TGTGCCATTGGGGGGGCAGGATCTGAAGCTTTCTTT,CAIGGAGSEAFF
.,TRBV6-6,19,TRBJ1-4,.,TGTGCCAGCAGTTACTCGATCAGGCATAGGACAGAAATTAATGAAAAACTGTTTTTT,CASSYSIRHRTEINEKLFF
.,TRBV20-1,14,TRBJ2-3,.,TGCAGTATAACTCGCCTTCCCGTGGAGGATACGCAGTATTTT,CSITRLPVEDTQYF
.,TRBV5-3,13,TRBJ1-1,.,TGTGCCAGCAGCTGGTCTGGGACAACTGAAGCTTTCTTT,CASSWSGTTEAFF
.,TRBV25-1,11,TRBJ2-2,.,TGTGCCAGTGGGGGGTCCGGGGAGCTGTTTTTT,CASGGSGELFF
.,TRBV11-2,15,TRBJ1-1,.,TGTGCCAGCAGCGGAGCCGAGGGCGGGAACACTGAAGCTTTCTTT,CASSGAEGGNTEAFF
few,TRBV6-5,15,TRBJ1-2,TRBD1,TGTGCCAGCAGTTACCTGGACCCCCGGGACAGAGGCTACACCTTC,CASSYLDPRDRGYTF
.,TRBV7-6,13,TRBJ2-7,.,TGTGCTAGCAGCTTAGATTGGAGTCGGGAGCAGTACTTC,CASSLDWSREQYF
few,TRBV19,13,TRBJ2-3,.,TGTGCCAGTACCCCGGACAGCGCAGATACGCAGTATTTT,CASTPDSADTQYF
few,TRBV4-1,13,TRBJ2-1,.,TGCGCCAGCAGCCAGGTGGGGCACAATGAGCAGTTCTTC,CASSQVGHNEQFF
.,TRBV6-4,13,TRBJ2-1,TRBD2,TGTGCCAGCAGTGAGTTCGGGGGGGATGAGCAGTTCTTC,CASSEFGGDEQFF
few,TRBV27,15,TRBJ2-1,TRBD2,TGTGCCAGCACCCTAGCGGGGGGTTCTTACAATGAGCAGTTCTTC,CASTLAGGSYNEQFF
.,TRBV28,16,TRBJ1-6,.,TGTGCCAGCAGTTTAGTATCGGGAGGAAGTAATTCACCCCTCCACTTT,CASSLVSGGSNSPLHF
.,TRBV7-2,12,TRBJ1-3,.,TGTGCCAGCAGCTCGTACGGAAACACCATATATTTT,CASSSYGNTIYF
few,TRBV6-1,18,TRBJ2-2,TRBD2,TGTGCCAGCAGTCCCTCACCGACTAGCGGGGTTAACACCGGGGAGCTGTTTTTT,CASSPSPTSGVNTGELFF
.,TRBV6-1,14,TRBJ1-1,.,TGTGCCAGCAGGAGTCATACAGGGTCCACTGAAGCTTTCTTT,CASRSHTGSTEAFF
few,TRBV6-5,16,TRBJ2-1,TRBD1,TGTGCCAGCAGTTACTCCCAGGACAGGGGGGGCAATGAGCAGTTCTTC,CASSYSQDRGGNEQFF
.,TRBV27,14,TRBJ1-1,.,TGTGCCAGCAGTACAACCCCGATGAACACTGAAGCTTTCTTT,CASSTTPMNTEAFF
.,TRBV27,13,TRBJ1-2,.,TGTGCCAGTAGCCTGTCGGGGAGCTATGGCTACACCTTC,CASSLSGSYGYTF
.,TRBV6-2/TRBV6-3,17,TRBJ2-1,.,TGTGCCAGCAGTCAGCATGGACACCTGTACTCCTACAATGAGCAGTTCTTC,CASSQHGHLYSYNEQFF
.,TRBV6-5,13,TRBJ1-4,TRBD1,TGTGCCAGCACGGCGGGACAGAATGAAAAACTGTTTTTT,CASTAGQNEKLFF
once,TRBV15,11,TRBJ2-1,.,TGTGCCACCAGTGCAGTCAATGAGCAGTTCTTC,CATSAVNEQFF
few,TRBV7-9,15,TRBJ2-2,TRBD2,TGTGCCAGCAGCCCTAGCGGGGGGGACACCGGGGAGCTGTTTTTT,CASSPSGGDTGELFF
.,TRBV19,14,TRBJ1-5,TRBD1,TGTGCCAGTAGTGCGACAGGGGGCGTCCAGCCCCAGCATTTT,CASSATGGVQPQHF
few,TRBV27,14,TRBJ1-4,TRBD1,TGTGCCAGCGGCTACAGGGGGCTGGGTGAAAAACTGTTTTTT,CASGYRGLGEKLFF
.,TRBV5-1,16,TRBJ1-2,.,TGCGCCAGCAGCTTGAGTAATCGGGGGAAGAAAGATGGCTACACCTTC,CASSLSNRGKKDGYTF
few,TRBV27,15,TRBJ2-1,TRBD2,TGTGCCAGCAGTCCTCTCCCTCTAGCGGGGGGGCCGAGGTTCTTC,CASSPLPLAGGPRFF
.,TRBV10-2,16,TRBJ2-3,.,TGCGCCAGCAGTGGATCTAGCGCATTAGGCACAGATACGCAGTATTTT,CASSGSSALGTDTQYF
.,TRBV7-9,15,TRBJ1-2,.,TGTGCCAGCAGCTTAGCACCACAGTCCGCTCATGGCTACACCTTC,CASSLAPQSAHGYTF
.,TRBV7-9,8,TRBJ1-1,.,TGTGCCAGCAGTAGGATTTTCTTT,CASSRIFF
few,TRBV15,16,TRBJ1-3,TRBD1,TGTGCCACCATTACGAATGACAGGGGCTCTGGAAACACCATATATTTT,CATITNDRGSGNTIYF
once,TRBV6-1,17,TRBJ2-5,TRBD1,TGTGCCAGCAGCCTATTACTTCTTGGGACAGACGGGGAGACCCAGTACTTC,CASSLLLLGTDGETQYF
few,TRBV20-1,16,TRBJ2-5,.,TGCAGTGCTAGAGATCGGAACGGGGGGCGTCAAGAGACCCAGTACTTC,CSARDRNGGRQETQYF
.,TRBV6-2/TRBV6-3,15,TRBJ1-5,TRBD1,TGTGCCAGCAGTTGGCGGGACAGTTTTTCACAGCCCCAGCATTTT,CASSWRDSFSQPQHF